This T cell receptor beta chain emerged from a study of technical replicates of blood from several donors. Measured with immunoSEQ multiplex PCR; TCRdb has only the in-frame clones, and not every one. Among about 9,400 clones listed, 91% were seen once. Germline V gene data show CDR1 as WSHSY and CDR2 as SAAADI. Trimming took off 6 bases at V and 8 bases at J, with 19 bases between the two ends. The length of the CDR3 is 14 residues. The origin of this receptor is a human donor in good health. What was sequenced was PBMCs. This sequence joins TRBV10-2 and TRBJ1-2, with a tentative D call TRBD1 (5 bases). In nucleotides, the CDR3 is TGCGCCAGCAGAGCCTCGGGAGGGGAAGGGGGCTACACCTTC. This encodes CASRASGGEGGYTF.